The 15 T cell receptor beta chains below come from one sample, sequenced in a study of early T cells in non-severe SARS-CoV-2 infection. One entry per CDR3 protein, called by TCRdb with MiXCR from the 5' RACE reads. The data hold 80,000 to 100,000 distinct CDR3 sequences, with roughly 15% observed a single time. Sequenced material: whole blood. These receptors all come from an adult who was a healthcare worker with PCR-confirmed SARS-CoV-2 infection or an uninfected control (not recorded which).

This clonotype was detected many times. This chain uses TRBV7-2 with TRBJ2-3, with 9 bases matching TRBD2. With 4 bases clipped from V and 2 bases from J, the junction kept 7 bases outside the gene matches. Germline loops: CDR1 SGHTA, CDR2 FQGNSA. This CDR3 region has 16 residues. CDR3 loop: CASSSNLAGDTDTQYF. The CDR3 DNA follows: TGTGCCAGCAGCTCGAACTTAGCGGGGGACACAGATACGCAGTATTTT.

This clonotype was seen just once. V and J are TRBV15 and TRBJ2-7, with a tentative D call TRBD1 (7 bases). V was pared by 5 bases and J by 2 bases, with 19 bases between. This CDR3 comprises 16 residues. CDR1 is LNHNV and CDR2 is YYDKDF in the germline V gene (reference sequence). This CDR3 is CATSPIPGDSTYEQYF. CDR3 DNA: TGTGCCACCAGCCCCATTCCGGGGGACAGTACCTACGAGCAGTACTTC.

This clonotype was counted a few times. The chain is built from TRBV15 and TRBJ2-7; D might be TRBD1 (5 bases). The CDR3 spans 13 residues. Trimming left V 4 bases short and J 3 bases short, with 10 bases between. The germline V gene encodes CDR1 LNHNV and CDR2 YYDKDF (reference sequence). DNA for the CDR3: TGTGCCACCAGCAATAGACAGCTCTACGAGCAGTACTTC. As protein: CATSNRQLYEQYF.

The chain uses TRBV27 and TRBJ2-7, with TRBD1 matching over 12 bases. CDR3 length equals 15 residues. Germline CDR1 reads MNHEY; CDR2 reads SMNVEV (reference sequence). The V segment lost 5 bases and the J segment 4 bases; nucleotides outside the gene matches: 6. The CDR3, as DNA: TGTGCCAGCAGTACCGGGACAGGGGGCCGGTACGAGCAGTACTTC. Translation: CASSTGTGGRYEQYF.

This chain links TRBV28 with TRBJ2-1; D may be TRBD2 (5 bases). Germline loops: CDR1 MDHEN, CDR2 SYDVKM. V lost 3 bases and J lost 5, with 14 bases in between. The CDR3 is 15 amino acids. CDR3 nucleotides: TGTGCCAGCAGTTTTTCGGGGTATCGGAACAATGAGCAGTTCTTC. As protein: CASSFSGYRNNEQFF.

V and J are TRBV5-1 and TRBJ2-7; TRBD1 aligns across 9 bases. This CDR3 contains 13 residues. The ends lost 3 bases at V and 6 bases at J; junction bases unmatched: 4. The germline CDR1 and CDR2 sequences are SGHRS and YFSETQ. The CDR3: CASSWDREGEQYF. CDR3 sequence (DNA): TGCGCCAGCAGCTGGGACAGGGAAGGCGAGCAGTACTTC. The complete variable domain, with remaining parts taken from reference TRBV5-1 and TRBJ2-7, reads KAGVTQTPRYLIKTRGQQVTLSCSPISGHRSVSWYQQTPGQGLQFLFEYFSETQRNKGNFPGRFSGRQFSNSRSEMNVSTLELGDSALYLCASSWDREGEQYFGPGTRLTVT.

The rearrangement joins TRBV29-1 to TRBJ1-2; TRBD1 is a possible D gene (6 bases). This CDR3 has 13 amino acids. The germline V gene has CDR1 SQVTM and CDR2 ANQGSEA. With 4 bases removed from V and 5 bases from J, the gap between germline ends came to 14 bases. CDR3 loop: CSVAPDSRYGYTF. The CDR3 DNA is TGCAGCGTTGCTCCGGACAGTCGGTATGGCTACACCTTC. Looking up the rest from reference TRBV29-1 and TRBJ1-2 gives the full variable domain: SAVISQKPSRDICQRGTSLTIQCQVDSQVTMMFWYRQQPGQSLTLIATANQGSEATYESGFVIDKFPISRPNLTFSTLTVSNMSPEDSSIYLCSVAPDSRYGYTFGSGTRLTVV.

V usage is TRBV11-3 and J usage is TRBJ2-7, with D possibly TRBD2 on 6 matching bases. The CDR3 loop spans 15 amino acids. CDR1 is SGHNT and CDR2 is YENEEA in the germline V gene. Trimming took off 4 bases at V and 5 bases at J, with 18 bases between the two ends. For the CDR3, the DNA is TGTGCCAGCAGCTGGGGAGGCAGTTCTTTCGACGAGCAGTACTTC. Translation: CASSWGGSSFDEQYF.

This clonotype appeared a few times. The CDR3 bases are TGCAGCGTCGGAACAGAGCTCGGGGAGCTGTTTTTT. Amino acids: CSVGTELGELFF. V usage is TRBV29-1 and J usage is TRBJ2-2; no definite D call. Trimming took 6 bases from V and 7 from J, leaving 12 bases between them. The CDR3 extends over 12 amino acids. CDR1 is SQVTM and CDR2 is ANQGSEA in the germline V gene.

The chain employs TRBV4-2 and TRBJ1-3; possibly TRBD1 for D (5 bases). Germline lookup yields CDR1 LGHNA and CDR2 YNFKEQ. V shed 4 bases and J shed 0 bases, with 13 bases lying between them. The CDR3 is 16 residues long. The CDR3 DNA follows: TGTGCCAGCAGCCGCGAATTAGGGGTCTCTGGAAACACCATATATTTT. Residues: CASSRELGVSGNTIYF.

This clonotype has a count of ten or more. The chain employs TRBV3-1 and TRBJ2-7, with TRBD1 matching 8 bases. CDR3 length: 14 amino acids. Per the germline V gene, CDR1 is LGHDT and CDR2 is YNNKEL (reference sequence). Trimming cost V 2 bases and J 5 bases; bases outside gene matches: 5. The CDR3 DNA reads TGTGCCAGCAGCCAACGGACAGGGAACCACGAGCAGTACTTC. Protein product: CASSQRTGNHEQYF.

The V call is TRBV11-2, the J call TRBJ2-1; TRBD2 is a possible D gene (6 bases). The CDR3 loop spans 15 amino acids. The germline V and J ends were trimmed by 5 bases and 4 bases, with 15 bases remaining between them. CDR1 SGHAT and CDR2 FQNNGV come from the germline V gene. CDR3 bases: TGTGCCAGCAGCCCCCGGGACTTAAATTACAATGAGCAGTTCTTC. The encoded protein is CASSPRDLNYNEQFF.

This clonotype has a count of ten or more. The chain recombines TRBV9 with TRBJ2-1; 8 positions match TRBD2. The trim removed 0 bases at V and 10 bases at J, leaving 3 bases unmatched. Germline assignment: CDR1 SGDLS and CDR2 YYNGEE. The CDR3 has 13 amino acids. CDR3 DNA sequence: TGTGCCAGCAGCGTAGAGTCTAGCGGGGAGCAGTTCTTC. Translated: CASSVESSGEQFF.

As DNA, the CDR3 is TGTGCCAGCAGCCAAGGGGGACACTCCTATGGCTACACCTTC. Protein product: CASSQGGHSYGYTF. The rearrangement joins TRBV6-2 or TRBV6-3 to TRBJ1-2; D may be TRBD1 (6 bases). The CDR3 extends over 14 amino acids. V was cut by 6 bases and J by 4 bases, with 15 bases left in between. From germline, CDR1 is MNHEY and CDR2 SVGEGT.

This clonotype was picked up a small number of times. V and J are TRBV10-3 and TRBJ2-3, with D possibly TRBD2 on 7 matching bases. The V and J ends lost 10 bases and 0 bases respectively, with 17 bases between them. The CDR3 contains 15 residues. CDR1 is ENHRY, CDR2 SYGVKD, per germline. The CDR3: CATLRGARSTDTQYF. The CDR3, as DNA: TGTGCCACCTTACGGGGGGCCCGCAGCACAGATACGCAGTATTTT.